Shown below are 12 T cell receptor beta chains from a single sample sequenced in a study of identical twins. TCRdb reanalysed the 5' RACE reads using MiXCR and keeps one entry per CDR3 protein. The sample includes some 730,000 distinct CDR3 sequences, roughly 20% of them seen just once. This sample was shared with a second study, whose subject was T cells expressing NK-cell markers.

The specimen sequenced was PBMCs. Receptors originate from a young woman in good health.

J is TRBJ1-5 and V is TRBV2, with D maybe TRBD1 (6 bases). Germline-derived CDR1 and CDR2 are SNHLY and FYNNEI. V lost 4 bases, J lost 4 bases, and 23 bases lay in between. The length of the CDR3 is 18 residues. The CDR3 DNA follows: TGTGCCAGCAGTGCCGTAAATTATGACGGACAGCCAAATCAGCCCCAGCATTTT. Protein: CASSAVNYDGQPNQPQHF.

This clonotype occurred once. The chain is built from TRBV7-8 and TRBJ2-3; the D is unclear. Trimming took off 5 bases at V and 5 bases at J, with 8 bases between the two ends. Per the germline V gene, CDR1 is SGHVS and CDR2 is FQNEAQ. The CDR3 spans 12 residues. The CDR3 protein is CASSPKKDTQYF. In DNA form, the CDR3 reads TGTGCCAGCAGCCCAAAAAAAGATACGCAGTATTTT.

This clonotype was seen a handful of times. The V and J genes are TRBV20-1 and TRBJ2-7; 13 bases match TRBD2. Looked up from germline, CDR1 is DFQATT and CDR2 is SNEGSKA (reference sequence). This CDR3 has 14 residues. Germline trimming cut 0 bases from V and 6 bases from J; bases unmatched to any gene: 2. CDR3 protein: CSARDGTSGVEQYF. In nucleotides, the CDR3 is TGCAGTGCTAGAGACGGGACTAGCGGGGTCGAGCAGTACTTC.

CDR3 sequence: CASTWPTGGPDEQFF. The CDR3 DNA follows: TGCGCCAGCACCTGGCCAACGGGAGGGCCCGATGAGCAGTTCTTC. The chain links TRBV5-1 to TRBJ2-1, with TRBD2 identical over 8 bases. The CDR3 runs to 15 residues. The germline V gene has CDR1 SGHRS and CDR2 YFSETQ. The trim removed 6 bases at V and 8 bases at J, leaving 13 bases unmatched.

This clonotype was detected only a few times. J is TRBJ2-2 and V is TRBV9, with 7 bases aligning to TRBD2. Germline loops: CDR1 SGDLS, CDR2 YYNGEE. The CDR3 totals 12 residues. CDR3 DNA sequence: TGTGCTGGGACGGGGGGTCCCGGGGAGCTGTTTTTT. Translated: CAGTGGPGELFF.

This clonotype showed up many times. The chain uses TRBV29-1 and TRBJ1-1; weak D call: TRBD1 (6 bases). This CDR3 spans 10 amino acids. Between the trimmed V and J ends, which lost 4 bases and 9 bases, there was a span of 9 bases. Germline CDR1 and CDR2: SQVTM and ANQGSEA. This CDR3 is CSVGTEQAFF. The CDR3 bases are TGCAGCGTTGGGACAGAACAAGCTTTCTTT. Full variable domain (outside the CDR3, taken from reference TRBV29-1 and TRBJ1-1): SAVISQKPSRDICQRGTSLTIQCQVDSQVTMMFWYRQQPGQSLTLIATANQGSEATYESGFVIDKFPISRPNLTFSTLTVSNMSPEDSSIYLCSVGTEQAFFGQGTRLTVV.

This clonotype has only a few counts. The chain couples TRBV20-1 to TRBJ2-1, with TRBD2 matching 10 bases. CDR1 DFQATT and CDR2 SNEGSKA come from the germline V gene (reference sequence). CDR3 length: 17 residues. This CDR3 reads CSATPSLSGGAWNEQFF. The DNA of the CDR3 is TGCAGCGCCACACCAAGTCTGAGCGGGGGGGCATGGAATGAGCAGTTCTTC.

This clonotype was picked up a small number of times. The chain is built from TRBV18 and TRBJ2-7; 7 bases align to TRBD2. With 0 bases clipped from V and 6 bases from J, the junction kept 5 bases outside the gene matches. From germline, CDR1 is KGHSH and CDR2 LQKENI. There are 14 residues in the CDR3. The DNA of the CDR3 is TGTGCCAGCTCACCACCGGGAGGGATAGGCGAGCAGTACTTC. Residues: CASSPPGGIGEQYF. Based on the CDR3 plus reference TRBV18 and TRBJ2-7, the full variable domain is NAGVMQNPRHLVRRRGQEARLRCSPMKGHSHVYWYRQLPEEGLKFMVYLQKENIIDESGMPKERFSAEFPKEGPSILRIQQVVRGDSAAYFCASSPPGGIGEQYFGPGTRLTVT.

The gene calls are TRBV15 and TRBJ1-2; D is ambiguous. The CDR3 spans 13 residues. Germline CDR1 LNHNV, CDR2 YYDKDF (reference sequence). V lost 1 base, J lost 4 bases, and 7 bases lay in between. The CDR3, as DNA: TGTGCCACCAGCAGAGTGGGTGGCTATGGCTACACCTTC. Translated, it gives CATSRVGGYGYTF.

A few counts support this clonotype. The chain couples TRBV12-5 to TRBJ2-1; 11 positions match TRBD2. The germline V gene has CDR1 LGHNT and CDR2 FRNRAP. V trimming: 3 bases; J trimming: 3 bases; junction bases outside the gene matches: 4. This CDR3 is built from 16 residues. Here the CDR3 reads CASGFMTSGNYNEQFF. DNA for the CDR3: TGTGCTAGTGGTTTTATGACTAGCGGGAACTACAATGAGCAGTTCTTC.

The chain uses TRBV3-1 and TRBJ2-1, with D possibly being TRBD2 (6 bases). This CDR3 is 13 amino acids long. Per the germline V gene, CDR1 is LGHDT and CDR2 is YNNKEL (reference sequence). V lost 2 bases and J 9 bases, leaving 11 bases between the germline ends. CDR3 sequence (DNA): TGTGCCAGCAGCCAATGGGGGGTAAGTGAGCAGTTCTTC. It codes for CASSQWGVSEQFF.

The J gene is TRBJ1-4, the V gene TRBV12-3 or TRBV12-4; TRBD1 is a possible D gene (5 bases). V lost 6 bases and J lost 7, with 15 bases in between. The CDR3 totals 14 residues. CDR3 nucleotides: TGTGCCAGCAGCCACTGGGGCGTCAGTGAAAAACTGTTTTTT. It specifies CASSHWGVSEKLFF.